These 5 T cell receptor beta chains were sequenced from one sample in a study of metastatic and nonmetastatic thyroid tumors. Every patient underwent thyroid surgery untreated. TCRdb re-clonotyped the PCR reads through MiXCR. The sample shows fewer than 30,000 clones, roughly 16% of them seen only once. Specimen: blood. Receptors originate from a female donor with papillary thyroid cancer or a benign thyroid nodule (not recorded which). Some clones in this sample may be carry-over from other donors' samples.

This clone is medium-sized by share. This chain connects TRBV27 to TRBJ1-6, with no clear D. The CDR3 spans 15 residues. V lost 6 bases and J lost 4, with 13 bases in between. CDR1 and CDR2 from the germline V gene are MNHEY and SMNVEV (reference sequence). The CDR3 sequence: CASSPQTAYNSPLHF. CDR3 sequence (DNA): TGTGCCAGCAGCCCCCAGACGGCATATAATTCACCCCTCCACTTT.

Regarding this clone: The junction departs from the called germline gene at one end, perhaps through a read error. The chain uses TRBV10-3 and TRBJ2-3, with TRBD2 as a possible D gene (7 bases). CDR3 length: 16 amino acids. Germline loops: CDR1 ENHRY, CDR2 SYGVKD. The CDR3 DNA follows: TGTTCCATCAGCCCCGGCCGGGGGGCCATCACAGATACGCAGTATTTT. Its translation: CSISPGRGAITDTQYF.

V usage is TRBV5-1 and J usage is TRBJ2-7, with 8 positions matching TRBD1. J was trimmed by 7 bases and V by 0 bases; bases with no gene match: 9. The CDR3 extends over 15 amino acids. Germline V gives CDR1 SGHRS, CDR2 YFSETQ. The CDR3 loop is CASSLEDRVHREQYF. In nucleotides, the CDR3 is TGCGCCAGCAGCTTGGAGGACAGGGTTCATCGAGAGCAGTACTTC.

This clone was counted at least ten times. The same CDR3 is also encoded by other DNA sequences in this sample. V and J are TRBV12-3 or TRBV12-4 and TRBJ2-2, with D unresolved. V shed 1 base and J shed 7 bases, with 13 bases lying between them. The CDR3 runs to 15 residues. For the CDR3, the DNA is TGTGCCAGCAGTTTAGACAGTCGCCCTAGCGGGGAGCTGTTTTTT. Residues: CASSLDSRPSGELFF.

This clone was seen repeatedly, ten times or more. The gene calls are TRBV9 and TRBJ2-1, with D unresolved. The CDR3 is made up of 14 amino acids. Between the trimmed V and J ends, which lost 4 bases and 7 bases, there was a span of 15 bases. The germline gives CDR1 SGDLS, CDR2 YYNGEE. The CDR3 sequence is CASSLGISGNEQFF. The CDR3 DNA reads as TGTGCCAGCAGCCTAGGGATATCCGGTAATGAGCAGTTCTTC.